Listed below are T cell receptor beta chains from one sample, sequenced in a study of regulatory T cells in long-lasting Graves disease. In TCRdb, the multiplex PCR reads were re-called with MiXCR into one record per CDR3 protein. The repertoire includes roughly 400,000 distinct CDR3 sequences, approximately 16% of them detected once, and about 8.2% sits in the top ten. These data are also associated with another study on T cells in Graves' hyperthyroidism and ophthalmopathy.

Source: peripheral blood mononuclear cells (PBMCs), taken at new diagnosis, from a patient treated with antithyroid drugs. The source of these receptors is a woman aged 40 to 55 with Graves disease. Each CDR3 is given with its conserved first and last residue. The D gene is left open where the match is weak. Some rows have no size entry. The others give once, few or many, or a class for an expanded clone.

V gene	clone size	D gene	J gene	CDR3 protein	CDR3 DNA
TRBV12-5	many	.	TRBJ2-3	CASGLESGRDTQYF	TGTGCTAGTGGTTTAGAATCAGGGAGAGATACGCAGTATTTT
TRBV28	many	.	TRBJ2-3	CASSQGRGTDTQYF	TGTGCCAGCTCCCAGGGAAGAGGCACAGATACGCAGTATTTT
TRBV2	many	.	TRBJ2-1	CASSEPPNEQFF	TGTGCCAGCAGTGAACCCCCCAATGAGCAGTTCTTC
TRBV28	.	TRBD1	TRBJ1-6	CASSLGGQGAGSPLHF	TGTGCCAGCAGTTTGGGGGGACAGGGGGCCGGGTCACCCCTCCACTTT
TRBV19	few	TRBD2	TRBJ2-2	CASSSGLAGRTGELFF	TGTGCCAGTAGTTCGGGACTAGCGGGACGAACCGGGGAGCTGTTTTTT
TRBV5-8	many	.	TRBJ1-2	CASSFASGSTF	.
TRBV3-1	many	.	TRBJ1-2	CASSQGSSSGYTF	TGTGCCAGCAGCCAAGGGAGCAGTTCTGGCTACACCTTC
TRBV28	many	.	TRBJ2-7	CASRPSGVSYEQYF	TGTGCCAGCAGACCAAGCGGCGTCTCCTACGAGCAGTACTTC
TRBV28	many	.	TRBJ2-7	CASRPDSYEQYF	TGTGCCAGCAGACCGGACAGCTACGAGCAGTACTTC
TRBV5-8	few	TRBD1	TRBJ1-1	CASSFYGQANTEAFF	TGTGCCAGCAGCTTCTACGGACAGGCGAACACTGAAGCTTTCTTT